This record looks at one T cell receptor beta chain sequence and its context. These data are taken from a study of blood T cell repertoires in COVID-19. Using immunoSEQ multiplex PCR, the repertoire was profiled, and TCRdb retains in-frame clones only, with some absent. In the table there are approximately 210,000 clones, 82% of which are singletons. Germline V CDR1 and CDR2: LNHDA, SQIVND (reference sequence). This CDR3 is 14 amino acids long. Trimming removed 3 bases at V and 2 bases at J, with 10 bases between. This TCR derives from a woman aged 35 to 49 with acute or convalescent COVID-19. The chain couples TRBV19 to TRBJ2-5; D is undetermined. Material: peripheral blood. The CDR3 nucleotides read TGTGCCAGTAGTATCGCGCGCGGACAAGAGACCCAGTACTTC. Amino acid sequence: CASSIARGQETQYF.